The clone carrying this T cell receptor (beta chain) was seen a few times. The data derive from a study of blood T cell repertoires in COVID-19. Original processing notes: It was from reference gene primer amplification that nucleated cell counts were estimated. TCRdb's table, derived via immunoSEQ multiplex PCR, lists solely in-frame clones and lacks some. V and J calls and clone size are as listed in that table; D and trimming were resolved from the DNA. The table records 150,000 to 200,000 clones, around 84% of them present only once. The CDR3 has 15 amino acids. V shed 0 bases and J 7 bases; nucleotides not matched to a gene: 9. In germline, CDR1 is SGHRS, CDR2 YFSETQ.

The source of this sequence is a woman aged 45-60 years who had recovered from COVID-19. Source material: PBMCs or T cells enriched from blood (not recorded which). The chain carries TRBV5-1 and TRBJ2-7; TRBD2 aligns across 8 bases. The CDR3 region is CASSLDMAGGWEQYF. The CDR3 nucleotides are TGCGCCAGCAGCTTGGACATGGCGGGAGGCTGGGAGCAGTACTTC.